The 10 T cell receptor beta chains reported below all come from one sample, sequenced in a study of cytomegalovirus exposure and HLA in healthy donors. Primers for the PCR totalled 60 Vbeta and 13 Jbeta. Assay: immunoSEQ multiplex PCR; the TCRdb copy retains only in-frame clones and omits some. This table holds over 70,000 clones, 80% found once. Specimen: PBMCs. Receptor source: a woman aged 50 to 65 in good health and CMV-seropositive.

V and J are TRBV13 and TRBJ1-4; 10 nucleotides align to TRBD1. V dropped 6 bases and J dropped 5; count of bases not matched to a gene: 9. Germline lookup yields CDR1 PRHDT and CDR2 FYEKMQ (reference sequence). CDR3 size: 16 residues. The CDR3 DNA sequence: TGTGCCAGCAGTCGTGGGCCGGGACAGGGGAATGAAAAACTGTTTTTT. It encodes CASSRGPGQGNEKLFF.

The chain uses TRBV9 and TRBJ1-2; D uncertain. The CDR3 contains 11 residues. Germline V gene data show CDR1 as SGDLS and CDR2 as YYNGEE. The V end was cut by 0 bases, the J end by 7 bases, with 4 bases between. This chain's CDR3 is CASSVGVGYTF. Written as DNA, the CDR3 is TGTGCCAGCAGCGTAGGAGTTGGCTACACCTTC.

This chain connects TRBV7-8 to TRBJ2-1; D unresolved. CDR1 and CDR2 from the germline V gene are SGHVS and FQNEAQ. The CDR3 has 12 amino acids. V was trimmed by 1 base and J by 5 bases, leaving 3 bases between them. The CDR3 DNA reads as TGTGCCAGCAGCTTAGGAGACAATGAGCAGTTCTTC. It specifies CASSLGDNEQFF.

This sequence joins TRBV7-8 and TRBJ1-2; the D is unclear. CDR1 and CDR2 (germline): SGHVS, FQNEAQ. Trimming pared 5 bases from V and 2 bases from J, leaving 15 bases between. The CDR3 loop spans 15 amino acids. For the CDR3, the DNA is TGTGCCAGCAGCACGGCGCTCGGGTCGAACTATGGCTACACCTTC. This codes for CASSTALGSNYGYTF.

This chain uses TRBV6-4 with TRBJ1-5; possibly TRBD1 for D (5 bases). Trimming pared 0 bases from V and 0 bases from J, leaving 12 bases between. This CDR3 has 17 amino acids. Germline-derived CDR1 and CDR2 are MRHNA and SNTAGT. The CDR3 is CASSDSLVGPSNQPQHF. Here the CDR3 DNA reads TGTGCCAGCAGTGACTCGTTAGTGGGGCCTAGCAATCAGCCCCAGCATTTT.

The genes are TRBV7-9 and TRBJ2-7, with 7 bases fitting TRBD2. The CDR3 is made up of 16 amino acids. Germline CDR1 and CDR2: SEHNR and FQNEAQ (reference sequence). The ends lost 6 bases at V and 2 bases at J; junction bases unmatched: 13. The CDR3 protein is CASSRVRTSLPYEQYF. CDR3 nucleotide sequence: TGTGCCAGCAGTAGAGTGCGGACTAGTCTCCCCTACGAGCAGTACTTC.

The chain combines TRBV4-2 with TRBJ1-1; D is undetermined. The CDR3 spans 15 residues. The V and J ends lost 0 bases and 4 bases respectively, with 12 bases between them. Looked up from germline, CDR1 is LGHNA and CDR2 is YNFKEQ. The CDR3 region is CASSQELRLSTEAFF. CDR3 sequence (DNA): TGTGCCAGCAGCCAAGAGTTGAGGCTTTCCACTGAAGCTTTCTTT.

The chain joins TRBV6-1 to TRBJ2-7, with TRBD1 as a possible D gene (6 bases). This CDR3 comprises 15 residues. CDR1 is MNHNS and CDR2 is SASEGT in the germline V gene. The V end was cut by 5 bases, the J end by 3 bases, with 17 bases between. CDR3 protein: CASSPLGRGDYEQYV. DNA for the CDR3: TGTGCCAGCAGTCCTCTGGGCAGGGGCGACTACGAGCAGTACGTC.

The V call is TRBV5-1, the J call TRBJ2-2; D uncertain. Germline-derived CDR1 and CDR2 are SGHRS and YFSETQ. The CDR3 spans 13 residues. V dropped 4 bases and J dropped 6 bases, with 10 bases sitting between them. The CDR3 region has the DNA TGCGCCAGCAGCCTATATGTTTCCGGGGAGCTGTTTTTT. It yields the protein CASSLYVSGELFF.

The genes are TRBV18 and TRBJ2-5; D ambiguous. The germline V gene has CDR1 KGHSH and CDR2 LQKENI. V lost 0 bases and J 4 bases, leaving 12 bases between the germline ends. This CDR3 comprises 15 residues. CDR3 sequence reads: CASSPPGRRGETQYF. CDR3 sequence (DNA): TGTGCCAGCTCACCACCGGGTAGGCGAGGAGAGACCCAGTACTTC.